Presented here are 23 T cell receptor beta chains from one specimen sequenced in a study of preoperative IRX-2 immunotherapy in early breast cancer. The treatment here: preoperative locoregional IRX-2 cytokine immunotherapy. Sequencing used immunoSEQ multiplex PCR; TCRdb keeps in-frame clones, though not all of them. In the table there are fewer than 25,000 clones, roughly 90% of which are singletons. The sequencing used tumor tissue, collected after IRX-2 immunotherapy. The source is a human donor with breast cancer.

The V and J genes are TRBV28 and TRBJ1-2; the D is unclear. Germline V gene data show CDR1 as MDHEN and CDR2 as SYDVKM. The CDR3 totals 17 residues. V was trimmed by 7 bases and J by 0 bases, leaving 21 bases between them. DNA for the CDR3: TGTGCCAGCACCCTATCGACCCGACTAGGCTCTAACTATGGCTACACCTTC. Translated: CASTLSTRLGSNYGYTF.

The chain is built from TRBV7-9 and TRBJ2-2; possibly TRBD1 for D (5 bases). CDR3 length: 15 residues. Trimming shortened V by 1 base and J by 4 bases, and 10 bases separated the two germline ends. CDR1 is SEHNR and CDR2 is FQNEAQ in the germline V gene (reference sequence). The CDR3 spells CASSLGFRATGELFF. CDR3 coding DNA: TGTGCCAGCAGCTTAGGGTTCAGGGCCACCGGGGAGCTGTTTTTT.

The chain employs TRBV7-9 and TRBJ2-3; 8 positions agree with TRBD1. The V gene's germline CDR1 is SEHNR and CDR2 FQNEAQ (reference sequence). V shed 2 bases, J shed 6 bases, and the junction held 10 bases outside the gene matches. The length of the CDR3 is 16 residues. CDR3 bases: TGTGCCAGCAGCTTAAATCCAGGGCAGGGGGCCGATACGCAGTATTTT. This encodes CASSLNPGQGADTQYF.

This clone appeared once. J is TRBJ1-2 and V is TRBV10-2; the D gene is possibly TRBD1 (5 bases). The ends were cut back, 3 bases at V and 2 bases at J, with 13 bases in the middle. This CDR3 has 15 amino acids. Germline V CDR1 and CDR2: WSHSY, SAAADI. The CDR3 DNA sequence: TGCGCCAGCAGTGATCAGGGTGACCCCAACTATGGCTACACCTTC. It translates to CASSDQGDPNYGYTF.

The rearrangement links TRBV11-3 to TRBJ1-1; 12 nucleotides agree with TRBD1. Losses at the gene ends were 4 bases for V and 6 bases for J; bases not matched to a gene: 6. The CDR3 length is 15 residues. Germline CDR1 SGHNT, CDR2 YENEEA. The CDR3 DNA sequence: TGTGCCAGCAGCTCAGCGAGGGACAGGGGGCCTGAAGCTTTCTTT. It translates to CASSSARDRGPEAFF.

The rearrangement uses TRBV29-1 and TRBJ1-2, with a weak D call TRBD1 (6 bases). Trimming shortened V by 3 bases and J by 8 bases, and 16 bases separated the two germline ends. In germline, CDR1 is SQVTM, CDR2 ANQGSEA. CDR3 length: 13 residues. For the CDR3, the DNA is TGCAGCGTTGACCGGGGGGCGCGAAGGGGCTACACCTTC. It specifies CSVDRGARRGYTF.

The chain combines TRBV30 with TRBJ2-3; 14 positions agree with TRBD2. The ends lost 6 bases at V and 0 bases at J; junction bases unmatched: 5. The CDR3 extends over 16 amino acids. Germline values: CDR1 GTSNPN, CDR2 SVGIG (reference sequence). CDR3 nucleotide sequence: TGTGCCTGCGGGACTAGCGGGGGCCCTAGCACAGATACGCAGTATTTT. Translating it yields CACGTSGGPSTDTQYF. Based on the CDR3 plus reference TRBV30 and TRBJ2-3, the full variable domain is SQTIHQWPATLVQPVGSPLSLECTVEGTSNPNLYWYRQAAGRGLQLLFYSVGIGQISSEVPQNLSASRPQDRQFILSSKKLLLSDSGFYLCACGTSGGPSTDTQYFGPGTRLTVL.

This clone was detected only a few times. This chain links TRBV19 with TRBJ1-1; D is possibly TRBD1 (5 bases). V was trimmed by 6 bases and J by 3 bases, leaving 8 bases between them. Germline V gene lookup returns CDR1 LNHDA and CDR2 SQIVND (reference sequence). There are 12 residues in the CDR3. CDR3 coding DNA: TGTGCCAGTAGGGAGGGGTACACTGAAGCTTTCTTT. This codes for CASREGYTEAFF.

CDR3 nucleotide sequence: TGTGCCAGCAGCTTAGCGGGGGGAAATCAGCCCCAGCATTTT. This gives the protein CASSLAGGNQPQHF. This chain joins TRBV11-2 and TRBJ1-5; a weak D match, TRBD1 (5 bases). Deletions cut 1 base from V and 4 bases from J, with 8 bases between. This CDR3 comprises 14 residues. Germline V gene data show CDR1 as SGHAT and CDR2 as FQNNGV.

The chain uses TRBV6-1 and TRBJ1-5; possibly TRBD1 for D (5 bases). There are 13 residues in the CDR3. CDR1 and CDR2 from the germline V gene are MNHNS and SASEGT. V lost 7 bases to trimming and J lost 7 bases, with 14 bases between them. In DNA, the CDR3 is TGTGCCAGCATTGGGGCGGGGTGGCAGCCCCAGCATTTT. Translated: CASIGAGWQPQHF.

V and J are TRBV11-3 and TRBJ2-7, with D perhaps assigned TRBD1 or TRBD2 (5 bases each). CDR1 is SGHNT, CDR2 YENEEA, per germline. Trimming left V 3 bases short and J 4 bases short, with 13 bases between. The CDR3 length is 14 residues. CDR3 sequence: CASSLNRGRYEQYF. The CDR3 DNA reads as TGTGCCAGCAGCTTGAACCGGGGCCGGTACGAGCAGTACTTC.

The V and J genes are TRBV6-5 and TRBJ1-2; TRBD1 matches at 7 bases. V shed 0 bases, J shed 6 bases, and the junction held 4 bases outside the gene matches. Germline V CDR1 and CDR2: MNHEY, SVGAGI. The CDR3 length is 14 residues. The CDR3 loop is CASSYSGRGNGYTF. CDR3 sequence (DNA): TGTGCCAGCAGTTACTCGGGCAGGGGGAATGGCTACACCTTC.

This clone has only one observation. The rearrangement uses TRBV27 and TRBJ2-3; D is ambiguous. The CDR3 covers 14 residues. V lost 11 bases and J 6 bases, leaving 21 bases between the germline ends. Germline V gene sequence: CDR1 MNHEY, CDR2 SMNVEV (reference sequence). As DNA, the CDR3 is TGTGCCTCCTCCTCCCGGGTCACGGCGGATACGCAGTATTTT. Translating it yields CASSSRVTADTQYF.

The chain couples TRBV5-4 to TRBJ2-3; 8 nucleotides match TRBD1. With 3 bases clipped from V and 0 bases from J, the junction kept 3 bases outside the gene matches. CDR1 is SGHNT and CDR2 is YYREEE in the germline V gene (reference sequence). This CDR3 is built from 15 residues. CDR3 coding DNA: TGTGCCAGCAGCTGGGACAGGCTTAGCACAGATACGCAGTATTTT. Translated, it gives CASSWDRLSTDTQYF.

This clone was detected once. The chain recombines TRBV4-2 with TRBJ1-3; 7 nucleotides match TRBD1. With V trimmed by 4 bases and J by 0 bases, 6 bases remained unmatched. This CDR3 comprises 16 residues. Looked up from germline, CDR1 is LGHNA and CDR2 is YNFKEQ. The CDR3 loop reads CASSLAGQVSGNTIYF. The CDR3 DNA reads TGTGCCAGCAGCCTTGCCGGACAGGTCTCTGGAAACACCATATATTTT.

V is TRBV4-2 and J is TRBJ1-3; 7 positions match TRBD1. The junction had 7 bases not matched to a gene; V was cut back by 1 base and J by 4 bases. The CDR3 runs 16 residues. Looked up from germline, CDR1 is LGHNA and CDR2 is YNFKEQ. This CDR3 is CASSQVRQGPGNTIYF. The CDR3 bases are TGTGCCAGCAGCCAAGTGCGACAGGGTCCCGGAAACACCATATATTTT.

The chain links TRBV6-5 to TRBJ2-2; 12 nucleotides match TRBD2. The CDR3 spans 15 residues. The trim removed 4 bases at V and 7 bases at J, leaving 4 bases unmatched. Germline values: CDR1 MNHEY, CDR2 SVGAGI. The CDR3 loop reads CASSSVLAGGGELFF. For the CDR3, the DNA is TGTGCCAGCAGTTCCGTACTAGCGGGGGGCGGGGAGCTGTTTTTT.

This clone has a single count. The J gene is TRBJ2-1, the V gene TRBV11-3, with 9 bases aligning to TRBD1. CDR1 SGHNT and CDR2 YENEEA come from the germline V gene. Trimming removed 6 bases from V and 6 bases from J; junction bases left unmatched: 6. The CDR3 sequence is 14 residues long. The CDR3: CASSWDRASNEQFF. As DNA, the CDR3 is TGTGCCAGCAGTTGGGACAGGGCATCCAATGAGCAGTTCTTC. Combining the CDR3 with reference TRBV11-3 and TRBJ2-1 gives the whole variable domain EAGVVQSPRYKIIEKKQPVAFWCNPISGHNTLYWYLQNLGQGPELLIRYENEEAVDDSQLPKDRFSAERLKGVDSTLKIQPAELGDSAVYLCASSWDRASNEQFFGPGTRLTVL.

The chain combines TRBV6-6 with TRBJ2-1, with D possibly TRBD1 on 5 matching bases. The CDR3 contains 14 residues. The V gene's germline CDR1 is MNHNY and CDR2 SVGAGI (reference sequence). Trimming removed 6 bases at V and 5 bases at J, with 14 bases between. The CDR3 loop reads CASSLDTFDNEQFF. CDR3 coding DNA: TGTGCCAGCAGCCTGGACACCTTCGACAATGAGCAGTTCTTC.

DNA of the CDR3: TGTGCCAGCAGCCAAGCGACTCTAAGGAGTGAAAAACTGTTTTTT. This codes for CASSQATLRSEKLFF. The chain is built from TRBV14 and TRBJ1-4, with D uncertain. Trimming pared 1 base from V and 7 bases from J, leaving 13 bases between. CDR3 length: 15 residues. Germline-derived CDR1 and CDR2 are SGHDN and FVKESK.

The chain carries TRBV5-8 and TRBJ1-5; tentatively, D is TRBD1 (6 bases). CDR3 length equals 16 residues. Deletions cut 5 bases from V and 7 bases from J, with 22 bases between. CDR1 and CDR2 from the germline V gene are SGHTS and YDEGEE. DNA for the CDR3: TGTGCCAGCAGGTACAACCCAGGGGCTTCCGTACAGCCCCAGCATTTT. It yields the protein CASRYNPGASVQPQHF.

V and J are TRBV10-2 and TRBJ1-5; no clear D. CDR1 and CDR2 (germline): WSHSY, SAAADI. V was trimmed by 3 bases and J by 4 bases, leaving 7 bases between them. The CDR3 spans 13 residues. As DNA, the CDR3 is TGCGCCAGCAGTGAACAGCGGAATCAGCCCCAGCATTTT. The encoded protein is CASSEQRNQPQHF.

The genes are TRBV11-2 and TRBJ1-2; TRBD1 agrees at 8 bases. V lost 5 bases and J lost 8; bases outside the gene matches: 16. The V gene's germline CDR1 is SGHAT and CDR2 FQNNGV. The CDR3 is 16 residues long. DNA for the CDR3: TGTGCCAGCAGCCCCACATCCTTAGACAGGGGAAAGGGCTACACCTTC. It is translated as CASSPTSLDRGKGYTF.